This T cell receptor (beta chain) came from a study of T cells after yellow fever vaccination. The study's findings and limits: The study noted that FACS-sorted repertoires could contain abundant clonotypes contaminating from the bulk population. Reappearance after the booster was observed for most primary-vaccination clones (about 96% CD4, less than 90% CD8). The secondary response was weaker but peaked faster, day 5 versus 15.

For TCR, cDNA came from 5'RACE template switching, which added a universal primer site and UMIs. TCRdb processed the 5' RACE reads anew with MiXCR; each CDR3 protein has one entry. The sample contains 450,000 to 600,000 distinct CDR3 sequences, about 13% of which appear only once. Losses at the gene ends were 2 bases for V and 8 bases for J; bases not matched to a gene: 12. Germline loops: CDR1 DFQATT, CDR2 SNEGSKA (reference sequence). The CDR3 loop spans 16 amino acids. This clonotype was recorded a few times. Its antigen is unidentified. V usage is TRBV20-1 and J usage is TRBJ2-1; TRBD2 agrees at 10 bases. The receptor comes from a man aged 25 to 40 who received the YFV17D yellow fever vaccine. The specimen was PBMCs, collected on the day of the yellow fever booster vaccination. The CDR3 here is CSARRFSSGRFDEQFF. In DNA, the CDR3 is TGCAGTGCTAGAAGGTTTAGTAGCGGGAGGTTTGATGAGCAGTTCTTC.